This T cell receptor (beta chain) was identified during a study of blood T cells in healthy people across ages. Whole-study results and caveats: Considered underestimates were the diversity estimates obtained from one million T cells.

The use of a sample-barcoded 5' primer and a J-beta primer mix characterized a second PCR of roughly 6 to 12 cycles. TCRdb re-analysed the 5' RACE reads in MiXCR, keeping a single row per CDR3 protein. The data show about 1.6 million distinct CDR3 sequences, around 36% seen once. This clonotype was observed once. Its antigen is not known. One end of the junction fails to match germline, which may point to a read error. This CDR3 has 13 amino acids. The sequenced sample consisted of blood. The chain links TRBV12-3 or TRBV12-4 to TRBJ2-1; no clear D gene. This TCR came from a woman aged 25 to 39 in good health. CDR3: CASRTDQHNGQFF. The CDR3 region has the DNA TGTGCCAGCAGGACGGACCAGCACAATGGGCAGTTCTTC.